A single sample gave rise to the 17 T cell receptor beta chains below, sequenced in a study of cytomegalovirus exposure and HLA in healthy donors. 13 Jbeta primers and 60 Vbeta primers were used for the PCR. Measured with immunoSEQ multiplex PCR; TCRdb has only the in-frame clones, and not every one. The sample lists about 190,000 clones, under 85% occurring once. Sequenced: PBMCs. Receptors originate from a woman between 18 and 29 years old in good health and CMV-seronegative.

The J gene is TRBJ2-7, the V gene TRBV28, with 10 bases identical to TRBD1. V lost 8 bases and J lost 5; bases outside the gene matches: 6. The CDR3 totals 13 residues. Germline-derived CDR1 and CDR2 are MDHEN and SYDVKM. CDR3 protein: CASETGTGDEQYF. The CDR3 DNA sequence: TGTGCCAGCGAGACCGGGACAGGGGACGAGCAGTACTTC.

The chain links TRBV28 to TRBJ2-3; D unresolved. The CDR3 is 16 residues long. Germline CDR1 MDHEN, CDR2 SYDVKM. With 3 bases removed from V and 4 bases from J, the gap between germline ends came to 17 bases. CDR3 sequence reads: CASSFTPPVAADTQYF. The CDR3 coding sequence is TGTGCCAGCAGTTTTACCCCCCCCGTGGCGGCAGATACGCAGTATTTT.

The gene calls are TRBV28 and TRBJ1-5; TRBD1 is a possible D gene (6 bases). CDR1 MDHEN and CDR2 SYDVKM come from the germline V gene. Trimming cost V 1 base and J 7 bases, with 11 bases left between them. This CDR3 is built from 14 residues. The CDR3 sequence is CASSLYGTRQPQHF. The CDR3 DNA reads TGTGCCAGCAGTTTATATGGGACAAGGCAGCCCCAGCATTTT.

V usage is TRBV5-3 and J usage is TRBJ1-6; 9 nucleotides match TRBD1. TRBV5-3 is marked as an open reading frame, function uncertain. J was trimmed by 10 bases and V by 3 bases; bases with no gene match: 5. The CDR3 is made up of 14 amino acids. The DNA of the CDR3 is TGTGCCAGAAGCTACAACAGGGGGCAATCACCCCTCCACTTT. Amino acid sequence: CARSYNRGQSPLHF.

This rearrangement joins TRBV11-2 to TRBJ1-5, with 8 bases aligning to TRBD1. The CDR3 runs to 15 residues. The germline gives CDR1 SGHAT, CDR2 FQNNGV. V gave up 5 bases and J gave up 10 bases; unmatched junction bases: 13. CDR3 sequence: CASSRTGTGVGPQHF. The DNA for the CDR3 is TGTGCCAGCAGCCGAACGGGGACAGGCGTAGGCCCCCAGCATTTT.

The genes are TRBV7-2 and TRBJ1-3; D remains unclear. Trimming took 1 base from V and 0 from J, leaving 4 bases between them. Germline CDR1 reads SGHTA; CDR2 reads FQGNSA. This CDR3 is 14 amino acids long. CDR3 DNA sequence: TGTGCCAGCAGCTTAGTAGTCTCTGGAAACACCATATATTTT. Encoded protein: CASSLVVSGNTIYF.

The chain links TRBV28 to TRBJ2-4; TRBD2 aligns across 8 bases. V gave up 3 bases and J gave up 0 bases; unmatched junction bases: 4. There are 16 residues in the CDR3. CDR1 MDHEN and CDR2 SYDVKM come from the germline V gene. CDR3 DNA sequence: TGTGCCAGCAGTTTTTTTAGCGGGATAGCCAAAAACATTCAGTACTTC. The encoded protein is CASSFFSGIAKNIQYF.

The chain couples TRBV6-5 to TRBJ1-5; D is possibly TRBD1 (6 bases). Germline V gene lookup returns CDR1 MNHEY and CDR2 SVGAGI. CDR3 length: 14 amino acids. The ends were cut back, 6 bases at V and 5 bases at J, with 14 bases in the middle. The CDR3 DNA reads TGTGCCAGCAGCAGGGGAATGGAGGATCAGCCCCAGCATTTT. Its translation is CASSRGMEDQPQHF.

The CDR3, as DNA: TGTGCCACCATCGGGACTAGCGGGAGTCCGTACGAGCAGTACTTC. Its translation is CATIGTSGSPYEQYF. The genes are TRBV2 and TRBJ2-7, with TRBD2 identical over 14 bases. CDR1 and CDR2 from the germline V gene are SNHLY and FYNNEI. The CDR3 is 15 residues long. V lost 10 bases to trimming and J lost 4 bases; unmatched junction nucleotides: 9.

CDR3 protein: CASSLGSSRSTDTQYF. CDR3 coding DNA: TGTGCCAGCAGCTTGGGTAGCAGCCGCAGCACAGATACGCAGTATTTT. J is TRBJ2-3 and V is TRBV5-4; D remains ambiguous. The CDR3 runs to 16 residues. Germline V gene lookup returns CDR1 SGHNT and CDR2 YYREEE (reference sequence). Trimming removed 0 bases from V and 0 bases from J, with 11 bases in between.

The gene calls are TRBV6-5 and TRBJ2-7, with 8 bases that match TRBD2. The V gene end was trimmed by 2 bases and the J gene end by 4 bases; junction bases not matched to a gene: 7. This CDR3 spans 15 amino acids. Germline CDR1 and CDR2: MNHEY and SVGAGI. The CDR3 protein is CASSYETSEGYEQYF. CDR3 nucleotide sequence: TGTGCCAGCAGTTACGAGACTAGCGAGGGGTACGAGCAGTACTTC.

The chain couples TRBV10-2 to TRBJ2-7; maybe TRBD2 (5 bases). The germline CDR1 and CDR2 sequences are WSHSY and SAAADI. V lost 8 bases and J lost 1, with 15 bases in between. The CDR3 covers 14 residues. The CDR3 is CASQEWAGSYEQYF. The CDR3 nucleotides are TGCGCCAGCCAAGAATGGGCGGGTTCCTACGAGCAGTACTTC.

This chain connects TRBV9 to TRBJ2-5; 8 positions agree with TRBD2. Germline V gene data show CDR1 as SGDLS and CDR2 as YYNGEE. The CDR3 sequence is 15 residues long. J gave up 1 base and V 1 base, and 3 bases lay outside the gene matches. CDR3 protein: CASSVLAGGQETQYF. The DNA for the CDR3 is TGTGCCAGCAGCGTATTGGCGGGGGGCCAAGAGACCCAGTACTTC.

The rearrangement links TRBV28 to TRBJ1-1; TRBD1 agrees at 8 bases. CDR3 length: 18 amino acids. J was trimmed by 1 base and V by 5 bases; bases with no gene match: 15. In germline, CDR1 is MDHEN, CDR2 SYDVKM. This chain's CDR3 is CASSPTRTGRAKNTEAFF. The DNA of the CDR3 is TGTGCCAGCAGTCCCACCCGGACAGGGAGGGCGAAGAACACTGAAGCTTTCTTT.

V usage is TRBV6-5 and J usage is TRBJ1-1; tentative D call: TRBD1 (6 bases). The CDR3 spans 13 residues. Germline V CDR1 and CDR2: MNHEY, SVGAGI. Trimming cost V 5 bases and J 1 base, with 8 bases left between them. CDR3 region: CASSIRGNTEAFF. CDR3 nucleotides: TGTGCCAGCAGTATCAGGGGGAACACTGAAGCTTTCTTT.

This clone has only a few counts. V is TRBV9 and J is TRBJ2-5; no firm D call. This CDR3 contains 14 residues. Trimming stripped 4 bases from V and 0 bases from J, with 10 bases between. Germline V gives CDR1 SGDLS, CDR2 YYNGEE. The CDR3 DNA sequence: TGTGCCAGCAGCATCCGACAAGACCAAGAGACCCAGTACTTC. Translation: CASSIRQDQETQYF.

This chain joins TRBV6-1 and TRBJ1-1; a weak D match, TRBD1 (5 bases). The germline CDR1 and CDR2 sequences are MNHNS and SASEGT. With 3 bases removed from V and 3 bases from J, the gap between germline ends came to 17 bases. CDR3 length: 16 amino acids. The CDR3 loop is CASSDEWGVDYTEAFF. Here the CDR3 DNA reads TGTGCCAGCAGTGACGAATGGGGGGTTGATTACACTGAAGCTTTCTTT.